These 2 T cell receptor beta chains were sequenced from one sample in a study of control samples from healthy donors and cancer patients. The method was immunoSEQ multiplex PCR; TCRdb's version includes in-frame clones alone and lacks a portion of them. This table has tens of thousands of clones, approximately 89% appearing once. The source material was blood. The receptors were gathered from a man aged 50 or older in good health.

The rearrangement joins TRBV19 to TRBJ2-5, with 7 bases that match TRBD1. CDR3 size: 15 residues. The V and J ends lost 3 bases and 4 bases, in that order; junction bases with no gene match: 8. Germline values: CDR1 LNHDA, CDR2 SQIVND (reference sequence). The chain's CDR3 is CASSIGYRGPETQYF. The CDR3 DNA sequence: TGTGCCAGTAGTATTGGCTACAGGGGCCCAGAGACCCAGTACTTC.

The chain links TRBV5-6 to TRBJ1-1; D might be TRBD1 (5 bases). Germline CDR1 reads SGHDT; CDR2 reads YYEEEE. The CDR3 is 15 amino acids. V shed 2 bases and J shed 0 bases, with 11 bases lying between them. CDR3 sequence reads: CASSFQGSLNTEAFF. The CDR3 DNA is TGTGCCAGCAGCTTTCAGGGAAGTTTGAACACTGAAGCTTTCTTT. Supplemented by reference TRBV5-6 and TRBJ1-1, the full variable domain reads DAGVTQSPTHLIKTRGQQVTLRCSPKSGHDTVSWYQQALGQGPQFIFQYYEEEERQRGNFPDRFSGHQFPNYSSELNVNALLLGDSALYLCASSFQGSLNTEAFFGQGTRLTVV.